This T cell receptor beta chain comes out of a study of cytomegalovirus exposure and HLA in healthy donors. Overall study: An earlier analysis found around 120 million unique TCR beta sequences from 150 million to 200 million T cells. Points from the study as a whole: The study put 150 or so TCR beta chains on its list as cytomegalovirus-associated. Later work associated fewer than 20,000 TCR beta sequences with HLA alleles at 0.05 false discovery rate.

As to this clone: The antigen is unknown.

It was with 60 Vbeta and 13 Jbeta primers that the PCR ran. Measured with immunoSEQ multiplex PCR; TCRdb has only the in-frame clones, and not every one. The sample lists around 130,000 clones; approximately 85% were seen once. The sequenced sample consisted of PBMCs. This clonotype was obtained from a woman in her 30s in good health and CMV-seropositive.

Here the CDR3 DNA reads TGTGCCAGCAGCGCGACAGGGGGGCACGAGCAGTACTTC. This codes for CASSATGGHEQYF. The rearrangement joins TRBV9 to TRBJ2-5, with 9 bases that match TRBD1. The last part of the DNA fits TRBJ2-7 better; the J call may be wrong. There are 13 residues in the CDR3. Germline V gene data show CDR1 as SGDLS and CDR2 as YYNGEE.